What follows are 21 T cell receptor beta chains derived from one specimen sequenced in a study of OX40 agonist ivuxolimab in advanced cancers. Clones were read by immunoSEQ multiplex PCR, and TCRdb kept only the in-frame ones, dropping some. The table records roughly 100,000 clones, approximately 93% of them present only once. Sequencing was performed on CD4+ or CD8+ T cells sorted from blood, taken in a trial of the OX40 agonist ivuxolimab. The receptors here all came from an adult with an advanced solid tumor such as melanoma, head and neck, liver or kidney cancer.

The V call is TRBV28, the J call TRBJ1-5; 10 bases align to TRBD1. Trimming removed 8 bases from V and 7 bases from J; junction bases left unmatched: 14. This CDR3 contains 16 residues. Germline values: CDR1 MDHEN, CDR2 SYDVKM. CDR3 loop: CASPPSGQGIGQPQHF. The CDR3 DNA is TGTGCCAGCCCCCCGTCGGGACAGGGGATTGGGCAGCCCCAGCATTTT.

Written as DNA, the CDR3 is TGTGCCAGCAGCGTAGCGCCCGGGTTTGTTGAAAAACTGTTTTTT. Its translation is CASSVAPGFVEKLFF. The chain links TRBV9 to TRBJ1-4; unclear D gene. Between the trimmed V and J ends, which lost 0 bases and 7 bases, there was a span of 13 bases. The CDR3 sequence is 15 residues long. Germline lookup yields CDR1 SGDLS and CDR2 YYNGEE.

This clone was seen a single time. The V gene is TRBV4-3, the J gene TRBJ1-5; D is unclear. V was pared by 0 bases and J by 9 bases, with 12 bases between. CDR1 and CDR2 (germline): LGHNA, YSLEER. The CDR3 contains 14 residues. The CDR3: CASSQEGWGRPQHF. The DNA of the CDR3 is TGCGCCAGCAGCCAAGAGGGCTGGGGAAGGCCCCAGCATTTT.

This rearrangement joins TRBV11-3 to TRBJ2-3, with D perhaps assigned TRBD1 or TRBD2 (6 bases each). The germline V gene has CDR1 SGHNT and CDR2 YENEEA. Trimming stripped 5 bases from V and 0 bases from J, with 15 bases between. This CDR3 has 16 residues. The CDR3 DNA reads TGTGCCAGCAGCCGGATGAGGGGGGTGAGCACAGATACGCAGTATTTT. Its translation: CASSRMRGVSTDTQYF.

The chain employs TRBV30 and TRBJ2-3; the D is unclear. Germline CDR1 and CDR2: GTSNPN and SVGIG (reference sequence). The V and J ends lost 2 bases and 2 bases respectively, with 8 bases between them. The CDR3 consists of 13 residues. DNA of the CDR3: TGTGCCTGGAGTAGAGTGCTCACAGATACGCAGTATTTT. As protein: CAWSRVLTDTQYF. The variable domain in full, completed from reference TRBV30 and TRBJ2-3, reads SQTIHQWPATLVQPVGSPLSLECTVEGTSNPNLYWYRQAAGRGLQLLFYSVGIGQISSEVPQNLSASRPQDRQFILSSKKLLLSDSGFYLCAWSRVLTDTQYFGPGTRLTVL.

The CDR3 loop reads CASSLSLRGRFNEKLFF. The CDR3 coding sequence is TGTGCCAGCAGTTTATCGCTTCGTGGCAGATTTAATGAAAAACTGTTTTTT. The chain links TRBV27 to TRBJ1-4; D is undetermined. V lost 0 bases and J lost 4, with 15 bases in between. Germline V CDR1 and CDR2: MNHEY, SMNVEV (reference sequence). This CDR3 contains 17 residues.

As for this clone: The sample holds other DNA sequences that translate to the same CDR3. The chain couples TRBV7-3 to TRBJ1-5; D possibly corresponds to TRBD1 (5 bases). Germline CDR1 is SGHTA and CDR2 is FQGTGA. The V gene lost 1 base and the J gene lost 6 bases, with 13 bases spanning the gap. CDR3 length equals 15 residues. As DNA, the CDR3 is TGTGCCAGCAGCTTAAGTGGGGCCACGGGTCAGCCCCAGCATTTT. Its translation is CASSLSGATGQPQHF.

This clone is a singleton in its sample. In nucleotides, the CDR3 is TGTGCCAGCAGTTACTCTTGGAGCTCCTACGAGCAGTACTTC. Protein product: CASSYSWSSYEQYF. The gene calls are TRBV6-6 and TRBJ2-7; no clear D gene. The CDR3 runs to 14 residues. V lost 0 bases, J lost 0 bases, and 6 bases lay in between. CDR1 and CDR2 from the germline V gene are MNHNY and SVGAGI (reference sequence).

Here the CDR3 DNA reads TGCGCCAGCAGGGACACCGCACTCTCTGGAAACACCATATATTTT. Translation: CASRDTALSGNTIYF. This chain links TRBV10-2 with TRBJ1-3, with D perhaps TRBD1 (5 bases). The ends were cut back, 6 bases at V and 0 bases at J, with 12 bases in the middle. The CDR3 totals 15 residues. The germline gives CDR1 WSHSY, CDR2 SAAADI.

The rearrangement joins TRBV6-6 to TRBJ2-7, with 10 positions matching TRBD1. From germline, CDR1 is MNHNY and CDR2 SVGAGI (reference sequence). The CDR3 runs to 12 residues. V dropped 6 bases and J dropped 7; count of bases not matched to a gene: 3. CDR3 loop: CASSRTGGEQYV. CDR3 DNA sequence: TGTGCCAGCAGCCGGACAGGGGGGGAGCAGTACGTC.

V usage is TRBV5-1 and J usage is TRBJ2-4, with D perhaps TRBD1 or TRBD2 (5 bases each). The CDR3 has 16 residues. In germline, CDR1 is SGHRS, CDR2 YFSETQ. V shed 2 bases and J shed 1 base, with 13 bases lying between them. In DNA form, the CDR3 reads TGCGCCAGCAGCTTAGGGGCCGGGACGGCCAAAAACATTCAGTACTTC. Protein product: CASSLGAGTAKNIQYF.

The chain has TRBV30 and TRBJ1-3; D unresolved. Per germline, CDR1 GTSNPN and CDR2 SVGIG (reference sequence). The CDR3 length is 14 residues. Trimming removed 0 bases at V and 0 bases at J, with 6 bases between. For the CDR3, the DNA is TGTGCCTGGAGTGTTGGGTTCTCTGGAAACACCATATATTTT. Amino acid sequence: CAWSVGFSGNTIYF.

This chain links TRBV7-9 with TRBJ1-5; D is possibly TRBD1 (5 bases). The CDR3 is made up of 15 amino acids. The V end lost 2 bases, the J end lost 4 bases, and 12 bases lay between the germline ends. CDR1 is SEHNR, CDR2 FQNEAQ, per germline (reference sequence). CDR3 region: CASSLIGAPNQPQHF. The CDR3 DNA sequence: TGTGCCAGCAGCTTAATTGGGGCACCAAATCAGCCCCAGCATTTT.

For this clone: Compared with germline, one end of the junction differs, possibly owing to a read error. V is TRBV7-7 and J is TRBJ2-5; no reliable D call. The CDR3 is made up of 13 amino acids. Germline lookup yields CDR1 SSHAT and CDR2 FNYEAQ (reference sequence). The CDR3 protein is CASSIETGGTQYF. CDR3 DNA: TGTGCTAGCAGCATCGAAACCGGCGGGACCCAGTACTTC.

Turning to this clone: Other DNA sequences in the same sample also yield this CDR3. The V call is TRBV28, the J call TRBJ1-2, with D possibly TRBD1 on 6 matching bases. V gave up 3 bases and J gave up 5 bases, with 7 bases separating them. CDR1 and CDR2 from the germline V gene are MDHEN and SYDVKM. CDR3 length: 12 amino acids. CDR3 in amino acids: CASSFRGYGYTF. The CDR3, as DNA: TGTGCCAGCAGTTTTAGGGGGTATGGCTACACCTTC.

The rearrangement joins TRBV7-2 to TRBJ2-1; 10 bases line up with TRBD2. The CDR3 has 15 residues. CDR1 is SGHTA, CDR2 FQGNSA, per germline. Losses at the gene ends were 5 bases for V and 3 bases for J; bases not matched to a gene: 4. In DNA form, the CDR3 reads TGTGCCAGCAGCGCTAGCGGGGGAGTCTACAATGAGCAGTTCTTC. Its protein is CASSASGGVYNEQFF.

The genes are TRBV15 and TRBJ2-3, with 9 positions matching TRBD2. Germline lookup yields CDR1 LNHNV and CDR2 YYDKDF (reference sequence). This CDR3 comprises 17 residues. J was trimmed by 5 bases and V by 4 bases; bases with no gene match: 13. DNA of the CDR3: TGTGCCACCAGCACATTAAACGGGCTAGCGGGGATAGATACGCAGTATTTT. It translates to CATSTLNGLAGIDTQYF.

This clone showed up just a few times. The genes are TRBV6-5 and TRBJ1-6, with 7 bases that match TRBD1. Germline V gene lookup returns CDR1 MNHEY and CDR2 SVGAGI. This CDR3 is built from 14 residues. V trimming: 6 bases; J trimming: 13 bases; junction bases outside the gene matches: 12. The DNA of the CDR3 is TGTGCCAGCAGCTATGGGACAGATCTATCGCCCCTCCACTTT. Protein sequence: CASSYGTDLSPLHF.

This sequence joins TRBV6-5 and TRBJ1-2; 7 bases align to TRBD1. V was pared by 7 bases and J by 7 bases, with 12 bases of the junction left unmatched. CDR1 is MNHEY and CDR2 is SVGAGI in the germline V gene. The CDR3 runs to 14 residues. CDR3 nucleotide sequence: TGTGCCAGCACCCGCCGAGGGGGCGAAGGTGGCTACACCTTC. This sequence encodes CASTRRGGEGGYTF.

V gene TRBV11-3 combines with J gene TRBJ2-1; D remains unclear. CDR1 and CDR2 from the germline V gene are SGHNT and YENEEA. V dropped 5 bases and J dropped 3 bases, with 8 bases sitting between them. The CDR3 extends over 13 amino acids. The CDR3 DNA sequence: TGTGCCAGCAGCCCTAATGGCTACAATGAGCAGTTCTTC. It is translated as CASSPNGYNEQFF.

The chain links TRBV29-1 to TRBJ2-3; tentatively, D is TRBD1 or TRBD2 (5 bases each). The CDR3 is 13 amino acids. The germline V and J ends were trimmed by 4 bases and 6 bases, with 14 bases remaining between them. The V gene's germline CDR1 is SQVTM and CDR2 ANQGSEA. CDR3 sequence reads: CSVGGTQRDTQYF. For the CDR3, the DNA is TGCAGCGTTGGTGGGACCCAGAGGGATACGCAGTATTTT.